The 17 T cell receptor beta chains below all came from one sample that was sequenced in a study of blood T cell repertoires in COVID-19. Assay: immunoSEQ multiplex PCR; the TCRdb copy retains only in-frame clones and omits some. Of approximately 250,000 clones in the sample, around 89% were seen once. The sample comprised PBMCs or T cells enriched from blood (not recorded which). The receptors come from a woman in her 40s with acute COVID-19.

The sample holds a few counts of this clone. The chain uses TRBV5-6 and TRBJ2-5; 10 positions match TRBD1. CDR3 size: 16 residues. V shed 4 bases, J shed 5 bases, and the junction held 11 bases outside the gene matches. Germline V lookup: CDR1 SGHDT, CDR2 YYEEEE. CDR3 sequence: CASSHGTGVTGETQYF. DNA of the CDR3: TGTGCCAGCAGCCACGGGACAGGGGTCACGGGGGAGACCCAGTACTTC. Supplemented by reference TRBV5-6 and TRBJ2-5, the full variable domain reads DAGVTQSPTHLIKTRGQQVTLRCSPKSGHDTVSWYQQALGQGPQFIFQYYEEEERQRGNFPDRFSGHQFPNYSSELNVNALLLGDSALYLCASSHGTGVTGETQYFGPGTRLLVL.

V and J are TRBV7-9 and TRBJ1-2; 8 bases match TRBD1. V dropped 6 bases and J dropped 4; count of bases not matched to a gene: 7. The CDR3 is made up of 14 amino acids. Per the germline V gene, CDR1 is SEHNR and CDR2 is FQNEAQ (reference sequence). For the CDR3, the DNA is TGTGCCAGCAGTTTCCAGGGGGCTTTCTATGGCTACACCTTC. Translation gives CASSFQGAFYGYTF.

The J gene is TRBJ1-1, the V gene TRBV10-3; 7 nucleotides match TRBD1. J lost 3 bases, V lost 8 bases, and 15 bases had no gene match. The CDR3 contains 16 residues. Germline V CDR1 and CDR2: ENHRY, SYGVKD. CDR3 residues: CAIGFPGQRKDTEAFF. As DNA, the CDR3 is TGTGCCATCGGGTTCCCGGGACAGAGGAAGGACACTGAAGCTTTCTTT.

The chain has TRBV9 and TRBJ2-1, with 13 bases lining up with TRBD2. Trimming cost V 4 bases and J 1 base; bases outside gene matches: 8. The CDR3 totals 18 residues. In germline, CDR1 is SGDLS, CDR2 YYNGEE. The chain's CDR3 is CASSPRLGLAGSYNEQFF. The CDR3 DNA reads TGTGCCAGCAGCCCCCGTTTGGGACTAGCGGGATCCTACAATGAGCAGTTCTTC.

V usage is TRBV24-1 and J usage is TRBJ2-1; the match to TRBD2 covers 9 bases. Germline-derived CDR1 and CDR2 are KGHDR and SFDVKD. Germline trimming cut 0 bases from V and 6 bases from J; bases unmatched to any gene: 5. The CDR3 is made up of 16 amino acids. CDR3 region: CATSDLGSGRSNEQFF. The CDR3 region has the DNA TGTGCCACCAGTGATTTGGGTAGCGGGAGAAGCAATGAGCAGTTCTTC.

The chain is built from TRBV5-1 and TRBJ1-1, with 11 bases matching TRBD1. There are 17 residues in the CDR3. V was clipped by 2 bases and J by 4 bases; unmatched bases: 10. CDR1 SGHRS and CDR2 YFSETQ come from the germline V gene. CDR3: CASSLLGQGGGGTEAFF. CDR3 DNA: TGCGCCAGCAGCTTATTGGGACAGGGGGGTGGCGGCACTGAAGCTTTCTTT.

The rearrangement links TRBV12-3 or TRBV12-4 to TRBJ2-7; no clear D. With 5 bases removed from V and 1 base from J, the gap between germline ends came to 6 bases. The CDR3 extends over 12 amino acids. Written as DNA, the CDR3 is TGTGCCAGCAGTAGCAGGTCCTACGAGCAGTACTTC. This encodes CASSSRSYEQYF.

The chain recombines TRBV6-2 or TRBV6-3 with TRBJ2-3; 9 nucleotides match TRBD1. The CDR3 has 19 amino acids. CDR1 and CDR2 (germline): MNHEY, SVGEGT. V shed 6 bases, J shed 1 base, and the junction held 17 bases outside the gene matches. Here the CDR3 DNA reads TGTGCCAGCAGCCCCGGCCACCGAACAGGGGGCGGGGGCACAGATACGCAGTATTTT. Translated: CASSPGHRTGGGGTDTQYF.

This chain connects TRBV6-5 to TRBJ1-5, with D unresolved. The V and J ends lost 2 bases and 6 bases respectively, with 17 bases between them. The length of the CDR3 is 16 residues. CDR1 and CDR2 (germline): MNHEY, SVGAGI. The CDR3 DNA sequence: TGTGCCAGCAGTTACATTCGGTCTGGGGAGATTCAGCCCCAGCATTTT. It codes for CASSYIRSGEIQPQHF.

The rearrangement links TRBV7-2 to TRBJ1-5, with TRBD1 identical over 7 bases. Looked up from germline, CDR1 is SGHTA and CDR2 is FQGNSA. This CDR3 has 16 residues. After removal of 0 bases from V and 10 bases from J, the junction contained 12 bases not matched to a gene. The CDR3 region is CASSLALGGTFQPQHF. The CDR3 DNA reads TGTGCCAGCAGCTTAGCGCTAGGGGGCACGTTCCAACCCCAGCATTTT. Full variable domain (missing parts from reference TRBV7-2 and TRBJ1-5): GAGVSQSPSNKVTEKGKDVELRCDPISGHTALYWYRQSLGQGLEFLIYFQGNSAPDKSGLPSDRFSAERTGGSVSTLTIQRTQQEDSAVYLCASSLALGGTFQPQHFGDGTRLSIL.

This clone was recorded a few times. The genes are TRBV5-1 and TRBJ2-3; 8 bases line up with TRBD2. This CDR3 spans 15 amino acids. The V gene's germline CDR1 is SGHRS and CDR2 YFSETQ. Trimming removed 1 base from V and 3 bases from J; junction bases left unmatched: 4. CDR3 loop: CASSLRPGGTDTQYF. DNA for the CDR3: TGCGCCAGCAGCTTGAGGCCGGGAGGGACAGATACGCAGTATTTT.

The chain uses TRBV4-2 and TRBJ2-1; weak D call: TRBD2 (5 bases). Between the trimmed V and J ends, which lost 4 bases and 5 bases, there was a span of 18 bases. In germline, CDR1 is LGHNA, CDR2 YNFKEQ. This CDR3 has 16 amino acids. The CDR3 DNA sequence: TGTGCCAGCAGCCCGAGCGGCCGAGGATTAAACAATGAGCAGTTCTTC. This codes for CASSPSGRGLNNEQFF.

The CDR3 coding sequence is TGCAGCGTCGCGACAGGGGGTAACCCCGGGGAGCTGTTTTTT. Translation gives CSVATGGNPGELFF. V is TRBV29-1 and J is TRBJ2-2, with 9 bases matching TRBD1. The CDR3 has 14 amino acids. Trimming cost V 6 bases and J 6 bases; bases outside gene matches: 8. The germline V gene has CDR1 SQVTM and CDR2 ANQGSEA.

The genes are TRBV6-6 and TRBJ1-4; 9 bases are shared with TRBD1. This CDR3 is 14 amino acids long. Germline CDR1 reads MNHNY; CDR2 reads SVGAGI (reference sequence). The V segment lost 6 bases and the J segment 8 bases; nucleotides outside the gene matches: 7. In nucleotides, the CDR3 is TGTGCCAGCAGGTTGGGACAGGGAGAGGAAAAACTGTTTTTT. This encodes CASRLGQGEEKLFF.

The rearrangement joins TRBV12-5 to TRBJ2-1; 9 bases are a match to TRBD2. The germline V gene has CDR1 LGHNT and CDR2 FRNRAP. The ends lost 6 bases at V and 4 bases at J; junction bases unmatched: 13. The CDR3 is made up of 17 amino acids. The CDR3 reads CASGPGVAGVSYNEQFF. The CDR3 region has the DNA TGTGCTAGTGGCCCCGGGGTAGCGGGAGTGTCGTACAATGAGCAGTTCTTC.

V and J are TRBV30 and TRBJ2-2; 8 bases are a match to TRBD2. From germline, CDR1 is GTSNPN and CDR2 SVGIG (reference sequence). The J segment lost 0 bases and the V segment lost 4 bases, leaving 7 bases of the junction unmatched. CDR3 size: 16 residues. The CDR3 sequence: CAWMISGVSNTGELFF. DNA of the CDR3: TGTGCCTGGATGATTAGCGGGGTTTCGAACACCGGGGAGCTGTTTTTT.

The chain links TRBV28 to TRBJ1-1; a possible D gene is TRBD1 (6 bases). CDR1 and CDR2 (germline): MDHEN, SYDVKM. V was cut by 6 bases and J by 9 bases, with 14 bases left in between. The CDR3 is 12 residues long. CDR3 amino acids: CASRSQGTKAFF. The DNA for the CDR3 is TGTGCCAGCAGGTCCCAGGGGACTAAAGCTTTCTTT.